The entry below describes one TCR beta chain. The data belong to a study of blood T cell repertoires in COVID-19. In the study overall: Acute and convalescent COVID-19 samples came from the United States, Italy and Spain. Sources were T cells, B-cell-depleted T cells, or PBMCs; the material itself was cDNA or gDNA.

Seattle patient enrollment occurred during active infection, with longitudinal follow-up thereafter. Authors' data handling: Cell counts per sample came from amplifying reference gene primers. The repertoire was sequenced with immunoSEQ multiplex PCR; TCRdb's copy has only in-frame clones and lacks some. V and J calls and clone size are as listed in that table; D and trimming were resolved from the DNA. Among 70,000 to 90,000 clones listed, 85% were seen once. CDR3 length: 15 residues. With 0 bases removed from V and 2 bases from J, the gap between germline ends came to 10 bases. Germline CDR1 reads ENHRY; CDR2 reads SYGVKD.

This rearrangement joins TRBV10-3 to TRBJ2-5, with D uncertain. Sequenced sample: peripheral blood. The TCR originated in a man aged 45-60 years with COVID-19, enrolled during active disease. This chain's CDR3 is CAISESGGSQETQYF. As DNA, the CDR3 is TGTGCCATCAGTGAGTCTGGCGGCAGTCAAGAGACCCAGTACTTC.